There are a few counts of the clone carrying this TCR beta chain. This record belongs to a study of response to subunit inactivated influenza vaccine. Between the trimmed V and J ends, which lost 5 bases and 2 bases, there was a span of 17 bases. Germline CDR1 reads DFQATT; CDR2 reads SNEGSKA (reference sequence). CDR3 length equals 15 residues. TCRdb called the RT-PCR reads again in MiXCR, with one record for every CDR3 protein. The table includes about 520,000 distinct CDR3 sequences, approximately 7.7% detected once. V gene TRBV20-1 combines with J gene TRBJ2-3, with D possibly matching TRBD2 (5 bases). The sequence derives from a man between 45 and 75 years old who received an inactivated influenza vaccine. Sequences were derived from PBMCs from blood, sampled less than 25 months after vaccination. CDR3 coding DNA: TGCAGTGCTCTTCGTCTAGCCCAAAACACAGATACGCAGTATTTT. It is translated as CSALRLAQNTDTQYF.